This TCR beta chain comes out of a study of cytomegalovirus exposure and HLA in healthy donors. Broader study findings: There was a cluster of highly shared sequence variants that was likely a sequencing artifact.

The CDR3 is made up of 14 amino acids. The germline V gene encodes CDR1 MGHDK and CDR2 SYGVNS. V lost 4 bases, J lost 6 bases, and 4 bases stayed unmatched. On this clone itself: Antigen unknown.

The PCR employed 60 Vbeta primers together with 13 Jbeta primers. Some clones are missing from TCRdb's copy, which holds only in-frame ones; the method was immunoSEQ multiplex PCR. The table has under 150,000 clones, about four fifths seen once. V is TRBV25-1 and J is TRBJ2-2; 8 bases match TRBD2. This clonotype was sampled from a man in his forties or fifties in good health and CMV-seropositive. Sequencing input: PBMCs. The CDR3 DNA follows: TGTGCCAGCAGTGCCAGCGGGAGTGCCGGGGAGCTGTTTTTT. Amino acids: CASSASGSAGELFF.